This passage covers 7 T cell receptor beta chains from one sample sequenced in a study of molecular identifiers for immune sequencing clone quantification. In TCRdb, the PCR reads were re-called with MiXCR into one record per CDR3 protein. The sample contains 250,000 to 400,000 distinct CDR3 sequences, 20% to 25% of which appear only once. The sample was naive CD8+ T cells from blood, with Jurkat cell RNA spiked in. Subset meaning: FACS-sorted CD8+CD4-CCR7+CD45RA+ naive T cells. These receptors were obtained from a human donor in good health. Some libraries in this study had Jurkat cell RNA spiked in.

This clonotype was seen repeatedly, ten times or more. The chain joins TRBV7-9 to TRBJ1-5; 8 nucleotides line up with TRBD1. This CDR3 has 15 residues. Germline values: CDR1 SEHNR, CDR2 FQNEAQ (reference sequence). The V gene end was trimmed by 0 bases and the J gene end by 2 bases; junction bases not matched to a gene: 0. CDR3 amino acids: CASSLATGGNQPQHF. CDR3 nucleotide sequence: TGTGCCAGCAGCTTAGCGACAGGGGGCAATCAGCCCCAGCATTTT.

CDR3 bases: TGCGCCAGCAGGTCTGGGGGGGAGTATAATTCACCCCTCCACTTT. Protein: CASRSGGEYNSPLHF. This chain links TRBV4-1 with TRBJ1-6; maybe TRBD1 (5 bases). V lost 6 bases and J lost 4, with 13 bases in between. The germline V gene encodes CDR1 MGHRA and CDR2 YSYEKL. There are 15 residues in the CDR3.

This clonotype was seen more than once but under ten times. This sequence may be a read error, since a much larger clone differs from it by one base. The CDR3 ends on some other residue instead of the conserved phenylalanine or tryptophan, so this is likely a read error. V is TRBV29-1 and J is TRBJ2-7, with unresolved D. The V gene's germline CDR1 is SQVTM and CDR2 ANQGSEA. V gave up 0 bases and J gave up 1 base, with 13 bases separating them. CDR3 length equals 15 residues. The CDR3 DNA follows: TGCAGCGTTGAAGACCCGGCCGTCCCATCCTACGAGCAGTACCTC. Encoded protein: CSVEDPAVPSYEQYL.

This clonotype has a count of ten or more. V gene TRBV29-1 combines with J gene TRBJ2-1, with a tentative D call TRBD2 (6 bases). With 8 bases removed from V and 6 bases from J, the gap between germline ends came to 17 bases. Germline V gene lookup returns CDR1 SQVTM and CDR2 ANQGSEA. The CDR3 runs 13 residues. CDR3 in DNA: TGCAGCTTCCGCCGACTAGAAAGCAATGAGCAGTTCTTC. Translation: CSFRRLESNEQFF.

The chain links TRBV27 to TRBJ1-4, with 11 bases aligning to TRBD1. After removal of 3 bases from V and 7 bases from J, the junction contained 1 base not matched to a gene. Germline V gene data show CDR1 as MNHEY and CDR2 as SMNVEV (reference sequence). The CDR3 is 14 amino acids. The CDR3 DNA reads as TGTGCCAGCAGTTTTGGGACAGGGGGTGAAAAACTGTTTTTT. This encodes CASSFGTGGEKLFF.

This clonotype was observed a few times. This rearrangement joins TRBV6-2 or TRBV6-3 to TRBJ2-1; D gene uncertain. This CDR3 is 14 amino acids long. Trimming removed 2 bases at V and 1 base at J, with 6 bases between. Germline V gives CDR1 MNHEY, CDR2 SVGEGT. The CDR3 sequence is CASSYDPSYNEQFF. CDR3 nucleotides: TGTGCCAGCAGTTACGACCCTTCCTACAATGAGCAGTTCTTC.

The rearrangement uses TRBV20-1 and TRBJ2-7; 7 bases are shared with TRBD1. With 4 bases clipped from V and 5 bases from J, the junction kept 8 bases outside the gene matches. This CDR3 region has 13 residues. In germline, CDR1 is DFQATT, CDR2 SNEGSKA (reference sequence). CDR3 loop: CSAIKTGPHEQYF. The CDR3 DNA sequence: TGCAGTGCTATTAAGACAGGGCCCCACGAGCAGTACTTC.